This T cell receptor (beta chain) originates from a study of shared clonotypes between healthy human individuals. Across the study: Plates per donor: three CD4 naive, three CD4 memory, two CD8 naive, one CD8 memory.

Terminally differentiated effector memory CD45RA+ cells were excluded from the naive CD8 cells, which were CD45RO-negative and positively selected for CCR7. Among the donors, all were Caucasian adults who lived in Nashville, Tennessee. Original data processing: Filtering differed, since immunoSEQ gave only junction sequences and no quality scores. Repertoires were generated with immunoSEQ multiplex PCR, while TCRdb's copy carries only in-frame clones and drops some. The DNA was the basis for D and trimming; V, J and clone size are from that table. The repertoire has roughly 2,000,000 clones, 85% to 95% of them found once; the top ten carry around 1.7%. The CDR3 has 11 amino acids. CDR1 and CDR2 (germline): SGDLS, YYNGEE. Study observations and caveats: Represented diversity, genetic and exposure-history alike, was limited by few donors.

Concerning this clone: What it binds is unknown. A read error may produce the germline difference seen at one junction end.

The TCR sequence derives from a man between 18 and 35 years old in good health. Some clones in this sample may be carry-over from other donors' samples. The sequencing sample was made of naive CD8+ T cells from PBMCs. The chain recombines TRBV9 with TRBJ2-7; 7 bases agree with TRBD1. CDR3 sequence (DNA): TGTGCCAGCAGCTCGCAGGGGGTTATGGACTTC. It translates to CASSSQGVMDF.